The clone carrying this TCR beta chain showed up just a few times. The source of the sample is a study of T cells in Graves' hyperthyroidism and ophthalmopathy. The TCR beta CDR3 regions underwent amplification using RNA transcripts as the source. The TCR CDR3 was amplified in a first-round RT-PCR using the HTBI primer set. One entry per CDR3 protein, called by TCRdb with MiXCR from the multiplex PCR reads. This sample has roughly 580,000 distinct CDR3 sequences, with roughly 14% found just once. V was clipped by 2 bases and J by 8 bases; unmatched bases: 8. The length of the CDR3 is 15 residues. CDR1 and CDR2 from the germline V gene are MGHDK and SYGVNS.

The clonotype originates from a woman between 25 and 40 years old with Graves' hyperthyroidism that later progressed to Graves' ophthalmopathy. The V gene is TRBV25-1, the J gene TRBJ2-2, with TRBD2 matching over 7 bases. The sample consisted of blood. The CDR3 reads CASSEGLAAQGELFF. Written as DNA, the CDR3 is TGTGCCAGCAGTGAAGGGCTAGCGGCGCAAGGGGAGCTGTTTTTT.